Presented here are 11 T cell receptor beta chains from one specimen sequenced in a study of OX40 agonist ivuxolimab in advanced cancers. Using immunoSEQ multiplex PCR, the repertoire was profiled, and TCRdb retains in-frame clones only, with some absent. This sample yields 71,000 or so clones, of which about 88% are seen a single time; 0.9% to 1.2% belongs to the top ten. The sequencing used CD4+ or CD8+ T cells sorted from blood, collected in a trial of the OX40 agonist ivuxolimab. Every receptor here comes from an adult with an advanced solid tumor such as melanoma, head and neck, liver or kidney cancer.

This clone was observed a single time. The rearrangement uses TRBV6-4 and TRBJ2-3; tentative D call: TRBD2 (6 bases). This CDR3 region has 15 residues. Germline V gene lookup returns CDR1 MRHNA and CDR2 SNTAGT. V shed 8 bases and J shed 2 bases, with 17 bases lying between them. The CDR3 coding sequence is TGTGCCAGCGATCCGGGGACTTGGAACACAGATACGCAGTATTTT. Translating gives CASDPGTWNTDTQYF.

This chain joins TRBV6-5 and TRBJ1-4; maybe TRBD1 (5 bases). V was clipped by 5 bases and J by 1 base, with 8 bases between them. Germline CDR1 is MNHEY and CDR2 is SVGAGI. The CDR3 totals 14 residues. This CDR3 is CASSRDGTNEKLFF. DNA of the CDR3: TGTGCCAGCAGTAGGGACGGAACTAATGAAAAACTGTTTTTT.

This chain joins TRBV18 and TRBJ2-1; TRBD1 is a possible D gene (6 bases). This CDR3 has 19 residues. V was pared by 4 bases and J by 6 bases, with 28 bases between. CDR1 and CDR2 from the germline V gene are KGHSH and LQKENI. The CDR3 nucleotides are TGTGCCAGCTCACTACAGGGTGGAGGTGCTTCTTATCCCCGCAATGAGCAGTTCTTC. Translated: CASSLQGGGASYPRNEQFF.

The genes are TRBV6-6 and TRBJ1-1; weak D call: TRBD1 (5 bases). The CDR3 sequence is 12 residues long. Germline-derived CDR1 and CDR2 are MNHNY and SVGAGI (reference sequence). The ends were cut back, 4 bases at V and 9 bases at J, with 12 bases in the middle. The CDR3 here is CASSSPPGKAFF. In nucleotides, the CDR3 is TGTGCCAGCAGTTCTCCTCCAGGGAAAGCTTTCTTT.

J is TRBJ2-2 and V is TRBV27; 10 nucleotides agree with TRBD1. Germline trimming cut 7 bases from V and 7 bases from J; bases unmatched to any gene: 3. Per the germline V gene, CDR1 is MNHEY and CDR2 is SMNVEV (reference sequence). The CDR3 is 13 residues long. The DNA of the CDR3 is TGTGCCAGCAAGGGACAGGGGCACGGGGAGCTGTTTTTT. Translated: CASKGQGHGELFF.

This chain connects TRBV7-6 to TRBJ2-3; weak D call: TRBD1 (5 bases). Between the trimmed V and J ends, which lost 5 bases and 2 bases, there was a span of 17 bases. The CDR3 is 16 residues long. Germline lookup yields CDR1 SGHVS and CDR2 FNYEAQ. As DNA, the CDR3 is TGTGCCAGCAGCCCAGAGAGGTTGGGGCTCACAGATACGCAGTATTTT. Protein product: CASSPERLGLTDTQYF.

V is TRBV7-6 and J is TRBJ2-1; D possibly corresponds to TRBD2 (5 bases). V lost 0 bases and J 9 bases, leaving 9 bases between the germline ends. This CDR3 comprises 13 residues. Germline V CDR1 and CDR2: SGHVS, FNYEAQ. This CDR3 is CASSLAPRVEQFF. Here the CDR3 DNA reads TGTGCCAGCAGCTTAGCGCCGAGGGTTGAGCAGTTCTTC.

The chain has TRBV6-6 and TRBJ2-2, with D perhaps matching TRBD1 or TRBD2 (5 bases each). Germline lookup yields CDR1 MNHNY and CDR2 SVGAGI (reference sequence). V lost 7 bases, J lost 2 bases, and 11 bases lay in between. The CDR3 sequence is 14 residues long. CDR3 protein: CASTTGANTGELFF. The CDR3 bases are TGTGCCAGCACTACCGGGGCCAACACCGGGGAGCTGTTTTTT.

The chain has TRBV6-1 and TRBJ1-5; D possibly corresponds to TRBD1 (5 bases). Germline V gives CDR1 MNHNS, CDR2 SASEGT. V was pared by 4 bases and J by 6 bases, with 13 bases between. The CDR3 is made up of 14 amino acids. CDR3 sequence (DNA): TGTGCCAGCAGTGTTCGGGGGGTAGGTCAGCCCCAGCATTTT. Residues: CASSVRGVGQPQHF.

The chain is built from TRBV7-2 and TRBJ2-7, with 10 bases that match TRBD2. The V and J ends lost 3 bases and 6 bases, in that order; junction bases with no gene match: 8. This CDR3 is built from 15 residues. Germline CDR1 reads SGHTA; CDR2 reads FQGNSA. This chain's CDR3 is CASSFSRLAGGEQYF. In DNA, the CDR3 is TGTGCCAGCAGCTTCTCAAGATTAGCGGGAGGCGAGCAGTACTTC.

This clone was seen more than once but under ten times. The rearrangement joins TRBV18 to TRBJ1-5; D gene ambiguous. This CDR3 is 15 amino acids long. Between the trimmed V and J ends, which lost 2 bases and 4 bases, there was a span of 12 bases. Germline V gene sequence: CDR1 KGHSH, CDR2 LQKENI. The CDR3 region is CASSPGETPNQPQHF. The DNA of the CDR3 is TGTGCCAGCTCACCAGGAGAGACCCCGAATCAGCCCCAGCATTTT.